What follows describes a single T cell receptor (beta chain). What it binds is not known. From germline, CDR1 is MNHEY and CDR2 SMNVEV (reference sequence). V gave up 6 bases and J gave up 4 bases, with 12 bases separating them. This CDR3 comprises 13 residues. Time point indicated: cycle 4 day 1 (C4D1), after five to seven weeks of nivolumab. Every patient was affected by relapse after autologous stem cell transplantation, while exposure to brentuximab vedotin was not uniform. After thawing, PBMCs were subjected to magnetic negative selection to isolate CD8+ T cells. Libraries were prepared by immunoSEQ multiplex PCR; TCRdb keeps only in-frame clonotypes and omits some of them. The data contain some 20,000 clones, about 80% of them singletons. The data are from a study of PD-1 blockade in classical Hodgkin lymphoma. Turning to the study itself: Once every 2 weeks, patients received intravenous nivolumab at 3 mg/kg. Study results and limitations: By C4D1, diversity of CD4+ TCRs had risen significantly, whereas that of CD8+ TCRs had not. Healthy donors reportedly exceeded newly diagnosed patients in baseline TCR diversity.

The TCR originated in a human donor with classical Hodgkin lymphoma. Source: CD8+ T cells from blood, taken before the fourth cycle of nivolumab. The chain joins TRBV27 to TRBJ1-1; tentatively, D is TRBD1 (5 bases). In nucleotides, the CDR3 is TGTGCCAGCAGGGCAGGGTTCGTCACTGAAGCTTTCTTT. This sequence encodes CASRAGFVTEAFF.